This note documents a single T cell receptor (beta chain) sequence. Its antigen is not identified. The CDR3 has 15 amino acids. V lost 0 bases, J lost 2 bases, and 10 bases lay in between. The V gene's germline CDR1 is LGHNA and CDR2 YNFKEQ. TCRdb ran MiXCR on the 5' RACE reads and lists one entry per CDR3 protein. The sample lists roughly 200,000 distinct CDR3 sequences; about 17% were seen once. The data originate from a study of T-cell memory formation after mild COVID-19. Study context: TCR clusters were mostly confined to one donor each.

Study-level findings and limits: Prior to infection, memory already included some responding clones, suggesting cross-reactive memory joined. Clones that contracted from day 15 to 85 had balanced CD4/CD8; later expanders were CD4+ biased.

The origin of this receptor is an adult woman who had mild COVID-19 (a few samples of this study predate the infection). Cell type and time point are not known. The genes are TRBV4-2 and TRBJ2-5; D possibly corresponds to TRBD1 (6 bases). The sequencing sample was made of PBMCs or a T cell subset sorted from them (not recorded which). The CDR3 DNA sequence: TGTGCCAGCAGCCAAGATATAGGGGGACAAGAGACCCAGTACTTC. Encoded protein: CASSQDIGGQETQYF.